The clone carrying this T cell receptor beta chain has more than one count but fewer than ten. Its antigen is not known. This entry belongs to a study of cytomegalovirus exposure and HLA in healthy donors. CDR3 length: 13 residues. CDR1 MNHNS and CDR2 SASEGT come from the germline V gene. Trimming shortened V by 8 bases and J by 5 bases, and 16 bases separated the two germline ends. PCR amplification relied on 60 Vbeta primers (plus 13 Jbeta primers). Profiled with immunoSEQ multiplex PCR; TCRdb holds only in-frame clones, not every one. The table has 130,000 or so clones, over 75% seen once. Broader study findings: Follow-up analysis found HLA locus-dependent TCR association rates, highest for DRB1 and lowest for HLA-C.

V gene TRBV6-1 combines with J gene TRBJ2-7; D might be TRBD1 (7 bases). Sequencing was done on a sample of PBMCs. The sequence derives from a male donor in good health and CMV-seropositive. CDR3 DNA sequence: TGTGCCAGCCCAGGGGGGACTGGGAACGAGCAGTACTTC. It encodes CASPGGTGNEQYF.